One sample yielded the 20 T cell receptor beta chains listed below, sequenced in a study of spatial heterogeneity in lung cancer. The time point: sample taken at primary tumor resection. Unsorted samples of tumor, nontumor lung or frozen PBMC had their whole RNA sequenced. One entry per CDR3 protein, called by TCRdb with MiXCR from the 5' RACE reads. The top ten hold over 12% of the sample, which has some 64,000 distinct CDR3 sequences, 7.5% to 8.5% seen once. The sequences come from PBMCs, collected at surgery. These receptor sequences come from a female donor with early-stage non-small cell lung cancer.

This clonotype occurred many times. The chain joins TRBV12-3 or TRBV12-4 to TRBJ1-1; D is unresolved. V gave up 7 bases and J gave up 3 bases, with 12 bases separating them. The CDR3 totals 13 residues. The CDR3 coding sequence is TGTGCCAGCACCAGGTCTTCGTACACTGAAGCTTTCTTT. The encoded protein is CASTRSSYTEAFF.

The V call is TRBV25-1, the J call TRBJ2-3; 10 bases are shared with TRBD2. Germline lookup yields CDR1 MGHDK and CDR2 SYGVNS. V was clipped by 7 bases and J by 0 bases; unmatched bases: 4. There are 15 residues in the CDR3. The chain's CDR3 is CASTSGGASTDTQYF. The CDR3 DNA follows: TGTGCCAGCACCAGCGGGGGGGCCAGCACAGATACGCAGTATTTT.

This clonotype occurred a few times. The chain has TRBV4-2 and TRBJ2-1; D is uncertain. The CDR3 loop spans 18 amino acids. Germline values: CDR1 LGHNA, CDR2 YNFKEQ. V lost 0 bases, J lost 0 bases, and 15 bases lay in between. CDR3 in amino acids: CASSQDSAVGLSYNEQFF. CDR3 in DNA: TGTGCCAGCAGCCAAGATTCGGCGGTCGGTCTCTCCTACAATGAGCAGTTCTTC.

This clonotype has more than one count but fewer than ten. V usage is TRBV11-2 and J usage is TRBJ2-2; 12 nucleotides match TRBD2. The CDR3 sequence is 15 residues long. The germline CDR1 and CDR2 sequences are SGHAT and FQNNGV. V was pared by 4 bases and J by 5 bases, with 2 bases of the junction left unmatched. The CDR3 loop is CASSSGLAGTGELFF. Here the CDR3 DNA reads TGTGCCAGCAGCTCCGGACTAGCGGGAACCGGGGAGCTGTTTTTT.

This clonotype came up many times. The rearrangement uses TRBV28 and TRBJ1-2, with a possible D match to TRBD1 (5 bases). Germline-derived CDR1 and CDR2 are MDHEN and SYDVKM. The CDR3 totals 12 residues. Trimming left V 10 bases short and J 1 base short, with 10 bases between. The CDR3 sequence: CANKGRNYGYTF. Written as DNA, the CDR3 is TGTGCCAATAAGGGGCGTAACTATGGCTACACCTTC.

This clonotype was observed a few times. The chain employs TRBV20-1 and TRBJ1-2; maybe TRBD1 (5 bases). V lost 6 bases to trimming and J lost 3 bases, with 11 bases between them. The CDR3 loop spans 12 amino acids. Germline V gives CDR1 DFQATT, CDR2 SNEGSKA (reference sequence). This chain's CDR3 is CSARRRDYGYTF. Here the CDR3 DNA reads TGCAGTGCCAGGCGCAGGGACTATGGCTACACCTTC.

This clonotype has more than one count but fewer than ten. The CDR3 sequence is CASSRRGAGGETQYF. CDR3 coding DNA: TGTGCCAGCAGCCGAAGAGGGGCGGGAGGAGAGACCCAGTACTTC. This chain joins TRBV11-2 and TRBJ2-5, with 8 nucleotides matching TRBD2. The V segment lost 5 bases and the J segment 4 bases; nucleotides outside the gene matches: 9. Germline assignment: CDR1 SGHAT and CDR2 FQNNGV. The CDR3 extends over 15 amino acids.

This clonotype occurred a few times. The chain joins TRBV5-6 to TRBJ2-5, with 10 bases that match TRBD2. This CDR3 has 14 amino acids. V lost 3 bases to trimming and J lost 3 bases; unmatched junction nucleotides: 2. Germline CDR1 is SGHDT and CDR2 is YYEEEE. This CDR3 reads CASSSGLAEETQYF. As DNA, the CDR3 is TGTGCCAGCAGCTCCGGACTAGCGGAAGAGACCCAGTACTTC. The full variable domain, completed using reference TRBV5-6 and TRBJ2-5, is DAGVTQSPTHLIKTRGQQVTLRCSPKSGHDTVSWYQQALGQGPQFIFQYYEEEERQRGNFPDRFSGHQFPNYSSELNVNALLLGDSALYLCASSSGLAEETQYFGPGTRLLVL.

The sample holds a few counts of this clonotype. This sequence joins TRBV11-2 and TRBJ2-6; D gene uncertain. Between the trimmed V and J ends, which lost 3 bases and 0 bases, there was a span of 6 bases. The CDR3 runs to 15 residues. Germline-derived CDR1 and CDR2 are SGHAT and FQNNGV. The CDR3, as DNA: TGTGCCAGCAGCTTCGAGTACTCTGGGGCCAACGTCCTGACTTTC. Encoded protein: CASSFEYSGANVLTF.

This clonotype was seen only a few times. This rearrangement joins TRBV5-1 to TRBJ2-3, with TRBD2 matching 8 bases. The CDR3 contains 15 residues. CDR1 and CDR2 from the germline V gene are SGHRS and YFSETQ. The ends lost 3 bases at V and 4 bases at J; junction bases unmatched: 7. In DNA, the CDR3 is TGCGCCAGCAGCTCTAAAGGCGGGGGGTCAGATACGCAGTATTTT. Amino acid sequence: CASSSKGGGSDTQYF.

At least ten counts were recorded for this clonotype. The V gene is TRBV7-9, the J gene TRBJ1-4, with D possibly TRBD1 on 5 matching bases. Trimming left V 3 bases short and J 5 bases short, with 10 bases between. The CDR3 contains 14 residues. From germline, CDR1 is SEHNR and CDR2 FQNEAQ (reference sequence). The CDR3 reads CASSFQGSNEKLFF. CDR3 nucleotides: TGTGCCAGCAGCTTCCAGGGCAGCAATGAAAAACTGTTTTTT.

This clonotype was seen at least ten times. This chain uses TRBV6-5 with TRBJ2-1; the D is unclear. Trimming took 5 bases from V and 8 from J, leaving 13 bases between them. This CDR3 comprises 13 residues. Per the germline V gene, CDR1 is MNHEY and CDR2 is SVGAGI. This chain's CDR3 is CASSPLGWDEQFF. DNA for the CDR3: TGTGCCAGCAGTCCGTTGGGCTGGGATGAGCAGTTCTTC.

The chain links TRBV6-2 or TRBV6-3 to TRBJ2-1; the D is unclear. The CDR3 has 15 residues. Trimming cost V 3 bases and J 2 bases, with 11 bases left between them. Germline loops: CDR1 MNHEY, CDR2 SVGEGT. This CDR3 is CASSYETPPYNEQFF. The DNA for the CDR3 is TGTGCCAGCAGTTATGAGACTCCCCCCTACAATGAGCAGTTCTTC.

This clonotype was observed a handful of times. The rearrangement links TRBV5-1 to TRBJ2-5; 11 bases are a match to TRBD2. The CDR3 has 15 amino acids. Trimming cost V 0 bases and J 5 bases; bases outside gene matches: 3. In germline, CDR1 is SGHRS, CDR2 YFSETQ. The CDR3 region has the DNA TGCGCCAGCAGCTTGGTACTAGCGGGGGAGGAGACCCAGTACTTC. Translating gives CASSLVLAGEETQYF.

This clonotype was counted at least ten times. The rearrangement joins TRBV2 to TRBJ2-5, with D perhaps matching TRBD1 (5 bases). The CDR3 has 14 amino acids. Germline V gives CDR1 SNHLY, CDR2 FYNNEI. V was clipped by 3 bases and J by 5 bases, with 13 bases between them. DNA for the CDR3: TGTGCCAGCAGTGACAGGGCGCCATGGGAGACCCAGTACTTC. Translation: CASSDRAPWETQYF.

This clonotype was detected ten times or more. The chain uses TRBV5-6 and TRBJ2-1; tentatively, D is TRBD2 (6 bases). Germline V gene lookup returns CDR1 SGHDT and CDR2 YYEEEE. V was pared by 5 bases and J by 4 bases, with 22 bases between. The length of the CDR3 is 17 residues. CDR3 sequence: CASRLEERGLLYNEQFF. In DNA, the CDR3 is TGTGCCAGCAGGCTGGAGGAGAGGGGACTCCTTTACAATGAGCAGTTCTTC.

There are many counts of this clonotype. The chain uses TRBV29-1 and TRBJ1-2, with 8 bases aligning to TRBD1. CDR1 is SQVTM and CDR2 is ANQGSEA in the germline V gene. The CDR3 length is 13 residues. V dropped 7 bases and J dropped 2; count of bases not matched to a gene: 6. The CDR3 is CSDLWTGNYGYTF. The CDR3 DNA reads TGCAGCGACCTCTGGACAGGGAACTATGGCTACACCTTC.

A note on this clonotype: A clone one base away is much larger, so this may be a read error. The chain is built from TRBV6-5 and TRBJ2-1; perhaps TRBD2 as D (5 bases). The CDR3 covers 14 residues. Germline V gene sequence: CDR1 MNHEY, CDR2 SVGAGI. The CDR3 bases are TGTACCAGCACCCCCCGGGGTCCCTACAATGAGCAGTTCTTC. Translation gives CTSTPRGPYNEQFF.

This clonotype was observed many times. The gene calls are TRBV24-1 and TRBJ2-1, with 12 bases matching TRBD2. After removal of 9 bases from V and 7 bases from J, the junction contained 12 bases not matched to a gene. This CDR3 is built from 16 residues. CDR1 and CDR2 from the germline V gene are KGHDR and SFDVKD. CDR3 sequence (DNA): TGTGCCACCTCGAAGAGACTAGCGGGGGCCTCGAATGAGCAGTTCTTC. Translating it yields CATSKRLAGASNEQFF.

There are many counts of this clonotype. The chain couples TRBV4-1 to TRBJ2-1, with 10 bases fitting TRBD2. Trimming at V came to 0 bases and at J to 6 bases, leaving 5 bases not matched to a gene. Germline V CDR1 and CDR2: MGHRA, YSYEKL. This CDR3 has 16 residues. The CDR3 DNA reads TGCGCCAGCAGCCAAGATCGGCTAGCGGGGGTCAATGAGCAGTTCTTC. This gives the protein CASSQDRLAGVNEQFF.